This is a list of T cell receptor beta chains from one sample in a study of blood T cell repertoires in COVID-19. Sequencing was performed with immunoSEQ multiplex PCR; in TCRdb, only in-frame clones are kept and a portion is missing. This sample has 400,000 to 550,000 clones, with about 85% found just once. The sequencing input was PBMCs or T cells enriched from blood (not recorded which). Receptors were obtained from a woman under 30 with acute COVID-19. CDR3s include the opening cysteine and the closing phenylalanine or tryptophan. Fields, in order: clone size, J gene, V gene, CDR3 protein. For some rows the clone size is stated as once, few or many, or as a class when expanded; others skip it.

-,TRBJ2-5,TRBV19,CASSIGVAGGETQYF
-,TRBJ1-1,TRBV14,CASSLGTVKEAFF
few,TRBJ2-5,TRBV7-7,CASSLDSGETQYF
-,TRBJ2-3,TRBV18,CASSLGGSTDTQYF
once,TRBJ2-3,TRBV24-1,CATKSRSDTQYF
-,TRBJ2-7,TRBV14,CASSGQADSYEQYF
-,TRBJ2-7,TRBV30,CAWSPDSTYEQYF
-,TRBJ2-3,TRBV5-8,CASSLVFGQKGDTQYF
-,TRBJ1-2,TRBV10-2,CASSQIGENYGYTF
-,TRBJ2-1,TRBV29-1,CSVHLGAGSSQFF
-,TRBJ1-3,TRBV19,CASSISADSGNTIYF
-,TRBJ2-3,TRBV27,CASRSSGGRTDTQYF
-,TRBJ2-2,TRBV11-2,CASSFFPPGTGGNGELFF
-,TRBJ2-3,TRBV6-1,CASSEDPQGRGTDTQYF
-,TRBJ1-4,TRBV28,CASSSAGGGDEKLFF
-,TRBJ2-7,TRBV18,CASSLLDGVGEYEQYF
-,TRBJ1-2,TRBV19,CATDRGIYGYTF
-,TRBJ2-1,TRBV24-1,CATPQMSPGPSYNEQFF
once,TRBJ2-7,TRBV5-1,CASSLASGRGISYEQYF
-,TRBJ1-2,TRBV28,CASSRKRGQPYGYTF
-,TRBJ2-5,TRBV10-3,CAISLAGVEETQYF
-,TRBJ1-1,TRBV6-5,CASSQGLVTEAFF
once,TRBJ2-1,TRBV12-3/TRBV12-4,CASGGTMGNEQFF
-,TRBJ2-1,TRBV28,CASSNPKRILRNEQFF
-,TRBJ1-1,TRBV29-1,CSVVGGMNTEAFF
-,TRBJ2-3,TRBV20-1,CSASFHRVQNTQYF
-,TRBJ2-5,TRBV21-1,CASTSLDRLRETQYF
-,TRBJ2-7,TRBV30,CAWSAGGPYEQYF
-,TRBJ1-2,TRBV11-2,CASSYPVNYGYTF
-,TRBJ2-7,TRBV19,CASSARTSGRATEQYF
-,TRBJ2-3,TRBV5-1,CASSLGEGGSDTQYF
-,TRBJ2-1,TRBV12-5,CASGRQGRNNEQFF
-,TRBJ1-4,TRBV5-1,CASSPNTENEKLFF
-,TRBJ1-6,TRBV7-9,CASTLQRTGVGSPLHF
-,TRBJ1-2,TRBV21-1,CASSKSRTDLNYGYTF
-,TRBJ2-7,TRBV7-8,CASSPRRGSSYEQYF
-,TRBJ1-5,TRBV5-6,CASSDSGGSNQPQHF
-,TRBJ1-2,TRBV5-4,CASSLGQLFYGYTF
-,TRBJ2-1,TRBV5-6,CASSLQDNEQFF
-,TRBJ2-1,TRBV6-5,CASTPTGLSYNEQFF
-,TRBJ2-2,TRBV7-9,CASSFGTSGSKNTGELFF
-,TRBJ2-7,TRBV7-9,CASSVGVMGEQYF
-,TRBJ2-7,TRBV7-2,CASSSTRDIYEQYF
-,TRBJ2-2,TRBV21-1,CASSNRRPQTSGRWVNTGELFF
-,TRBJ1-3,TRBV7-3,CASGDRGNTIYF
-,TRBJ2-2,TRBV5-1,CASGGTANTGELFF
once,TRBJ2-3,TRBV4-1,CASTRGAGGSTDTQYF
-,TRBJ2-4,TRBV5-1,CASSFGQGASAQYF
few,TRBJ1-1,TRBV6-5,CASSLQARTEAFF